These 16 T cell receptor beta chains came from one sample sequenced in a study of cytomegalovirus exposure and HLA in healthy donors. 13 Jbeta primers and 60 Vbeta primers were used for the PCR. The repertoire was sequenced with immunoSEQ multiplex PCR; TCRdb's copy has only in-frame clones and lacks some. The sample holds 130,000 or so clones, 78% seen once. The sample was PBMCs. These TCRs come from a woman in her thirties or forties in good health and CMV-seronegative.

The chain couples TRBV4-1 to TRBJ1-1, with 9 bases identical to TRBD1. The CDR3 runs to 19 residues. V shed 1 base, J shed 0 bases, and the junction held 12 bases outside the gene matches. The V gene's germline CDR1 is MGHRA and CDR2 YSYEKL. The DNA for the CDR3 is TGCGCCAGCAGCCAAGGCGGGACAGGGAAAACCTCCCTGAACACTGAAGCTTTCTTT. This encodes CASSQGGTGKTSLNTEAFF.

The J gene is TRBJ2-1, the V gene TRBV5-1; D is perhaps TRBD1 (6 bases). The length of the CDR3 is 15 residues. The V end lost 4 bases, the J end lost 10 bases, and 21 bases lay between the germline ends. Germline CDR1 is SGHRS and CDR2 is YFSETQ. The chain's CDR3 is CASSPRGHPLTEQFF. For the CDR3, the DNA is TGCGCCAGCAGCCCCAGGGGACACCCTTTGACCGAGCAGTTCTTC.

J is TRBJ1-2 and V is TRBV5-6; weak D call: TRBD1 (6 bases). V was clipped by 0 bases and J by 0 bases, with 12 bases between them. The germline CDR1 and CDR2 sequences are SGHDT and YYEEEE. The CDR3 length is 16 residues. The CDR3 protein is CASSLAWDTTNYGYTF. For the CDR3, the DNA is TGTGCCAGCAGCTTGGCTTGGGACACAACTAACTATGGCTACACCTTC.

The chain carries TRBV7-2 and TRBJ2-5; D is possibly TRBD1 (6 bases). Looked up from germline, CDR1 is SGHTA and CDR2 is FQGNSA. The CDR3 is 15 amino acids. The germline V and J ends were trimmed by 2 bases and 1 base, with 11 bases remaining between them. DNA for the CDR3: TGTGCCAGCAGCTTAACAGGGCCGATCCAAGAGACCCAGTACTTC. Protein product: CASSLTGPIQETQYF. The whole variable domain, filled in from reference TRBV7-2 and TRBJ2-5, reads GAGVSQSPSNKVTEKGKDVELRCDPISGHTALYWYRQSLGQGLEFLIYFQGNSAPDKSGLPSDRFSAERTGGSVSTLTIQRTQQEDSAVYLCASSLTGPIQETQYFGPGTRLLVL.

V usage is TRBV28 and J usage is TRBJ1-2; D perhaps matches TRBD1 (6 bases). This CDR3 is 14 amino acids long. V lost 8 bases, J lost 4 bases, and 17 bases lay in between. The V gene's germline CDR1 is MDHEN and CDR2 SYDVKM. For the CDR3, the DNA is TGTGCCAGCTCCCCGGGCGCAGGGGCCTATGGCTACACCTTC. Protein sequence: CASSPGAGAYGYTF.

The chain carries TRBV11-3 and TRBJ2-3; 7 nucleotides align to TRBD2. CDR3 length: 16 amino acids. V was pared by 1 base and J by 2 bases, with 6 bases of the junction left unmatched. From germline, CDR1 is SGHNT and CDR2 YENEEA. Here the CDR3 DNA reads TGTGCCAGCAGCTTAGGTACTAGCGCCACCACAGATACGCAGTATTTT. Translation: CASSLGTSATTDTQYF.

The rearrangement uses TRBV5-4 and TRBJ2-1, with 11 bases aligning to TRBD2. V dropped 4 bases and J dropped 2; count of bases not matched to a gene: 8. Germline CDR1 and CDR2: SGHNT and YYREEE (reference sequence). The CDR3 spans 17 residues. CDR3 DNA sequence: TGTGCCAGCAGCCGAGAACCTAGCGGGGGGACCTACAATGAGCAGTTCTTC. Amino acids: CASSREPSGGTYNEQFF.

The chain employs TRBV4-1 and TRBJ2-3; D is possibly TRBD2 (5 bases). V lost 2 bases and J lost 14, with 17 bases in between. The CDR3 loop spans 13 amino acids. Looked up from germline, CDR1 is MGHRA and CDR2 is YSYEKL. The CDR3 protein is CASSQTIPAGLYF. The CDR3 nucleotides read TGCGCCAGCAGCCAAACTATCCCGGCCGGACTGTATTTT.

The CDR3: CASREGSGSGYGYTF. DNA for the CDR3: TGCGCCAGCAGAGAAGGGTCAGGGTCGGGCTATGGCTACACCTTC. The chain combines TRBV10-2 with TRBJ1-2, with D possibly matching TRBD1 (5 bases). Deletions cut 6 bases from V and 4 bases from J, with 18 bases between. The CDR3 runs to 15 residues. CDR1 WSHSY and CDR2 SAAADI come from the germline V gene.

This chain links TRBV21-1 with TRBJ2-3; the D segment call TRBD2 is taken from the table without a DNA check. TRBV21-1 is a known pseudogene. The CDR3 totals 19 residues. CDR3 DNA: TGTGCCAGCAGCAAAGCGGGACTAGCGGGAACTTTTAGCACAGATACGCAGTATTTT. Its translation is CASSKAGLAGTFSTDTQYF.

With respect to this clone: Other nucleotide sequences from this sample produce the same CDR3. This chain links TRBV7-2 with TRBJ2-7; TRBD2 matches at 12 bases. Germline V lookup: CDR1 SGHTA, CDR2 FQGNSA. This CDR3 comprises 14 residues. The V segment lost 5 bases and the J segment 3 bases; nucleotides outside the gene matches: 2. The DNA of the CDR3 is TGTGCCAGCAGCCCGACTAGCGGGAGCTACGAGCAGTACTTC. This sequence encodes CASSPTSGSYEQYF.

The V gene is TRBV27, the J gene TRBJ1-1; TRBD1 matches at 9 bases. Germline assignment: CDR1 MNHEY and CDR2 SMNVEV (reference sequence). The CDR3 length is 18 residues. V lost 3 bases, J lost 4 bases, and 15 bases stayed unmatched. The CDR3 sequence is CASSLGNRGLSFGTEAFF. The CDR3, as DNA: TGTGCCAGCAGTTTGGGTAACAGGGGGCTATCGTTCGGCACTGAAGCTTTCTTT.

A few counts support this clone. An end of the junction does not agree with germline; a read error may underlie this. The chain couples TRBV15 to TRBJ2-6; 10 bases align to TRBD1. This CDR3 spans 21 amino acids. Per germline, CDR1 LNHNV and CDR2 YYDKDF (reference sequence). The CDR3 protein is CATSRFPIRQGAGTGANGLTF. The CDR3 DNA sequence: TGTGCCACCAGCAGGTTTCCCATCCGACAGGGGGCGGGAACTGGGGCCAACGGCCTGACTTTC.

This chain links TRBV7-8 with TRBJ2-4; no firm D call. Trimming took off 5 bases at V and 7 bases at J, with 6 bases between the two ends. Germline assignment: CDR1 SGHVS and CDR2 FQNEAQ. The CDR3 runs 11 residues. The CDR3 sequence is CASSDGNIQYF. The CDR3 DNA follows: TGTGCCAGCAGCGACGGGAACATTCAGTACTTC.

This clone appeared a single time. The rearrangement links TRBV27 to TRBJ1-6, with TRBD1 matching 7 bases. The CDR3 is 14 residues long. CDR1 is MNHEY, CDR2 SMNVEV, per germline (reference sequence). With 5 bases clipped from V and 10 bases from J, the junction kept 8 bases outside the gene matches. The CDR3 sequence is CASSPYRGSSPLHF. DNA of the CDR3: TGTGCCAGCAGTCCATACAGGGGCTCATCACCCCTCCACTTT.

The gene calls are TRBV7-2 and TRBJ2-1, with TRBD2 matching 12 bases. CDR1 SGHTA and CDR2 FQGNSA come from the germline V gene. The CDR3 totals 13 residues. Losses at the gene ends were 7 bases for V and 10 bases for J; bases not matched to a gene: 5. Here the CDR3 reads CASIRLAGAEQFF. The DNA for the CDR3 is TGTGCCAGCATTCGACTAGCGGGAGCGGAGCAGTTCTTC.